This T cell receptor (beta chain) appears in the sequencing data of a study of control samples from healthy donors and cancer patients. Repertoires were generated with immunoSEQ multiplex PCR, while TCRdb's copy carries only in-frame clones and drops some. The sample has 98,000 or so clones, almost 85% seen once. After removal of 0 bases from V and 4 bases from J, the junction contained 5 bases not matched to a gene. Looked up from germline, CDR1 is LGHNA and CDR2 is YSLEER. CDR3 length equals 16 residues. The chain has TRBV4-3 and TRBJ1-1, with 10 bases lining up with TRBD1. The clonotype was recovered from a man in his late teens or twenties in good health. Sequenced material: blood. DNA for the CDR3: TGCGCCAGCAGCCAAGAGACAGGGGGCTCCGGCACTGAAGCTTTCTTT. Translation gives CASSQETGGSGTEAFF.